This TCR beta chain was found in a study of T cells in Graves' hyperthyroidism and ophthalmopathy. Study-wide results and caveats: The model made its ophthalmopathy prediction, and onset followed a median roughly six months later.

Germline V gives CDR1 SNHLY, CDR2 FYNNEI. V dropped 4 bases and J dropped 1 base, with 5 bases sitting between them. CDR3 length: 13 residues. The TCR beta CDR3 regions underwent amplification using RNA transcripts as the source. When the TCR CDR3 underwent first-round RT-PCR, the HTBI primer set was used. One entry per CDR3 protein, called by TCRdb with MiXCR from the multiplex PCR reads. The sample carries roughly 500,000 distinct CDR3 sequences, 40% to 55% recorded once. Remarks on this clonotype: Its antigen remains unknown.

Patients were excluded because of uncontrolled infection, other autoimmune disease, pregnancy or lactation. Each diagnosis drew on symptoms, thyroxine, TRAb, thyroid ultrasound and orbital computed tomography findings. The chain links TRBV2 to TRBJ2-1; D not resolved. This TCR was recovered from an adult woman with Graves' disease, either hyperthyroidism or ophthalmopathy (not recorded which). Sequenced sample: peripheral blood or thyroid tissue (not recorded which). The CDR3 bases are TGTGCCAGCAGTGTAGTATCCTACAATGAGCAGTTCTTC. Translating it yields CASSVVSYNEQFF.